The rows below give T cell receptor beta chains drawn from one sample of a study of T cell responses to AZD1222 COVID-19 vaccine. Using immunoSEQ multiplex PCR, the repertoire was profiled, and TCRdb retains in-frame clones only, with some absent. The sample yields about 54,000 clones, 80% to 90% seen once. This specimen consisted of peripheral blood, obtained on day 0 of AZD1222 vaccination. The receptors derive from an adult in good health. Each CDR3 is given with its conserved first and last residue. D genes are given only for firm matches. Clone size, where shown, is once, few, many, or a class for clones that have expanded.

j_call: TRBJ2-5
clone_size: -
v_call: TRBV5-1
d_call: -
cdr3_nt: TGCGCCAGCAGCTCGAAAGAGACCCAGTACTTC
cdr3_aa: CASSSKETQYF

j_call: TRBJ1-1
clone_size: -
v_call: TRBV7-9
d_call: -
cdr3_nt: TGTGCCAGCAGCGTCGGGCAGAACACTGAAGCTTTCTTT
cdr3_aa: CASSVGQNTEAFF

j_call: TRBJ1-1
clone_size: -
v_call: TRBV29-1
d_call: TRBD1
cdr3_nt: TGCAGCGTTTCACAGGGGAGGAACACTGAAGCTTTCTTT
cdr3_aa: CSVSQGRNTEAFF

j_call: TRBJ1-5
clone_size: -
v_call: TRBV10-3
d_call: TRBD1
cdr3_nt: TGTGCCATCAGACCGACAGGGGGCGGTCAGCCCCAGCATTTT
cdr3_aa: CAIRPTGGGQPQHF

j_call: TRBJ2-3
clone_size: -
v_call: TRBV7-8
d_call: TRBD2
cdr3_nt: TGTGCCAGCAGCTTTAGGACTAGCGGGAGTACTAGCACAGATACGCAGTATTTT
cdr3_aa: CASSFRTSGSTSTDTQYF

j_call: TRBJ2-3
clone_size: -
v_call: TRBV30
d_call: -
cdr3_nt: TGTGCCTGGAGACCTGTAAGAAACACAGATACGCAGTATTTT
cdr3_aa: CAWRPVRNTDTQYF

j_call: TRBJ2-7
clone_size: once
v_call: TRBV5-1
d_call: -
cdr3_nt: TGCGCCAGCAGCTTACCGGGAGCTTTCTACGAGCAGTACTTC
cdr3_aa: CASSLPGAFYEQYF

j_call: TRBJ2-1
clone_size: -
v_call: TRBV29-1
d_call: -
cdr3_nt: TGCAGCGTTGAGACTACTAGGGCAAATGAGCAGTTCTTC
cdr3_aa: CSVETTRANEQFF

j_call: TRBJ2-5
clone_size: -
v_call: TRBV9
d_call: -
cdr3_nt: TGTGCCAGCAGCGTAGGGTCCTTGGGAGGCTACCAAGAGACCCAGTACTTC
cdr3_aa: CASSVGSLGGYQETQYF

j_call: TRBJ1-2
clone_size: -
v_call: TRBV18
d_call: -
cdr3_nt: TGTGCCAGCTCACTGGGGGGCACAAGCACCTATGGCTACACCTTC
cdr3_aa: CASSLGGTSTYGYTF

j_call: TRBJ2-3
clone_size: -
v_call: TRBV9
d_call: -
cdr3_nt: TGTGCCAGCAGCGTCCGCGGGGCAAGCACAGATACGCAGTATTTT
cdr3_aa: CASSVRGASTDTQYF

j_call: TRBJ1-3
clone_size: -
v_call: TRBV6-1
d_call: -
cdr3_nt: TGTGCCAGCAGTGAAGCACAGGGAAGCTCTGGAAACACCATATATTTT
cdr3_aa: CASSEAQGSSGNTIYF

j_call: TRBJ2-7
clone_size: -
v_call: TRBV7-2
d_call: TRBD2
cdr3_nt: TGTGCCAGCAGCTTAGGAGCTAGCGGGAGGGCCGAGCAGTACTTC
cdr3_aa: CASSLGASGRAEQYF

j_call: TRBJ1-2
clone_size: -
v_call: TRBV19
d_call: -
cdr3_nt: TGTGCCAGTAGTATTCGGGGTACCTTGGACTATGGCTACACCTTC
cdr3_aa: CASSIRGTLDYGYTF

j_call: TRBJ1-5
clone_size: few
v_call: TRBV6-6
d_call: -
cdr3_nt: TGTGCCAGCAGTTACTCGGCAGGTCCAAATCAGCCCCAGCATTTT
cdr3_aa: CASSYSAGPNQPQHF

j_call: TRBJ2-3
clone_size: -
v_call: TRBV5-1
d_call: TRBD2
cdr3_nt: TGCGCCAGCAGCCAGGGACTAGCGGGAGACGGATCCGATACGCAGTATTTT
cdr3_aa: CASSQGLAGDGSDTQYF

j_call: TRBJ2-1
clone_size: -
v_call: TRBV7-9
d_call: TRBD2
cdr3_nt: TGTGCCAGCAGCTTGCGACTAGCGGGAGGGGGAGTCGATGAGCAGTTCTTC
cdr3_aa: CASSLRLAGGGVDEQFF

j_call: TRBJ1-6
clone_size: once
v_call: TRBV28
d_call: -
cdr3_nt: TGTGCCAGCGGGGACCTTAGGGGCATCCCTTTGGATTCACCCCTCCACTTT
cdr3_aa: CASGDLRGIPLDSPLHF

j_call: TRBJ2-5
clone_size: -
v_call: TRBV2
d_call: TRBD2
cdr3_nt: TGTGCCAGCAGTGAAGGTCCGCGGGAGTGGGAGACCCAGTACTTC
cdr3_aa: CASSEGPREWETQYF